These 25 T cell receptor beta chains originate from one sample sequenced in a study of blood T cell repertoires in COVID-19. The assay was immunoSEQ multiplex PCR, and TCRdb's table has in-frame clones only and misses some. The sample contains about 200,000 clones, around 85% of which appear only once. Sequencing was done on a sample of peripheral blood. These TCRs come from a man aged 55 to 70 with COVID-19, enrolled during active disease.

To note about this clone: Other DNA sequences of this sample code for an identical CDR3. The chain links TRBV5-1 to TRBJ1-3; TRBD1 is a possible D gene (5 bases). Germline V gene sequence: CDR1 SGHRS, CDR2 YFSETQ. The CDR3 loop spans 14 amino acids. The V end was cut by 4 bases, the J end by 3 bases, with 11 bases between. The DNA for the CDR3 is TGCGCCAGCAGCCCTGGGGGGGTTGGAAACACCATATATTTT. As protein: CASSPGGVGNTIYF.

The rearrangement uses TRBV30 and TRBJ1-1, with D possibly TRBD1 on 5 matching bases. This CDR3 is built from 16 residues. Germline-derived CDR1 and CDR2 are GTSNPN and SVGIG (reference sequence). CDR3 residues: CVQAGTGVGANTEAFF. The CDR3 DNA reads as TGTGTCCAAGCCGGGACGGGGGTCGGAGCGAACACTGAAGCTTTCTTT.

This rearrangement joins TRBV28 to TRBJ2-7; D gene ambiguous. This CDR3 comprises 12 residues. Germline V gene data show CDR1 as MDHEN and CDR2 as SYDVKM. V lost 5 bases and J lost 3, with 8 bases in between. The CDR3 protein is CASSPLGYEQYF. The CDR3 region has the DNA TGTGCCAGCAGTCCCCTAGGCTACGAGCAGTACTTC.

V gene TRBV20-1 combines with J gene TRBJ1-1, with D possibly TRBD1 on 5 matching bases. With 2 bases removed from V and 10 bases from J, the gap between germline ends came to 8 bases. CDR1 and CDR2 (germline): DFQATT, SNEGSKA (reference sequence). This CDR3 has 10 amino acids. Written as DNA, the CDR3 is TGCAGTGCTAGACCAGGGTTAGCTTTCTTT. The encoded protein is CSARPGLAFF.

The chain carries TRBV28 and TRBJ2-1; 12 nucleotides align to TRBD2. The V segment lost 4 bases and the J segment 2 bases; nucleotides outside the gene matches: 12. There are 19 residues in the CDR3. Germline assignment: CDR1 MDHEN and CDR2 SYDVKM. CDR3 region: CASSSPGTSGRGAYNEQFF. The CDR3, as DNA: TGTGCCAGCAGTTCCCCCGGGACTAGCGGGCGAGGGGCCTACAATGAGCAGTTCTTC.

The rearrangement uses TRBV10-3 and TRBJ2-1; D is perhaps TRBD1 (6 bases). The germline V gene has CDR1 ENHRY and CDR2 SYGVKD. The V and J ends lost 7 bases and 10 bases respectively, with 20 bases between them. The CDR3 covers 14 residues. The CDR3 loop is CAIMLREGGEEQFF. DNA of the CDR3: TGTGCCATCATGCTCCGGGAAGGGGGAGAGGAGCAGTTCTTC.

The chain recombines TRBV7-6 with TRBJ1-6, with TRBD1 identical over 8 bases. Germline V gene lookup returns CDR1 SGHVS and CDR2 FNYEAQ. J gave up 5 bases and V 5 bases, and 2 bases lay outside the gene matches. This CDR3 has 14 residues. The CDR3 sequence is CASSPGQDNSPLHF. CDR3 bases: TGTGCCAGCAGCCCGGGACAGGATAATTCACCCCTCCACTTT.

J is TRBJ1-2 and V is TRBV6-5; 10 nucleotides agree with TRBD1. With 2 bases clipped from V and 1 base from J, the junction kept 1 base outside the gene matches. The germline gives CDR1 MNHEY, CDR2 SVGAGI. This CDR3 is built from 15 residues. The CDR3 region is CASSYGTGVNYGYTF. The CDR3, as DNA: TGTGCCAGCAGTTACGGGACAGGGGTTAACTATGGCTACACCTTC.

This chain links TRBV11-2 with TRBJ2-1, with 15 bases matching TRBD2. Germline trimming cut 4 bases from V and 4 bases from J; bases unmatched to any gene: 5. The germline V gene has CDR1 SGHAT and CDR2 FQNNGV. The CDR3 consists of 17 residues. The CDR3: CASSWTSGRGFYNEQFF. CDR3 nucleotide sequence: TGTGCCAGCAGCTGGACTAGCGGGAGGGGTTTTTACAATGAGCAGTTCTTC.

The chain employs TRBV5-4 and TRBJ1-1, with 7 bases that match TRBD1. J lost 0 bases, V lost 4 bases, and 3 bases had no gene match. This CDR3 region has 14 residues. The germline gives CDR1 SGHNT, CDR2 YYREEE (reference sequence). CDR3 coding DNA: TGTGCCAGCAGCAGACAGGGAATGAACACTGAAGCTTTCTTT. Residues: CASSRQGMNTEAFF. The entire variable domain, with the rest obtained from reference TRBV5-4 and TRBJ1-1, is as follows: ETGVTQSPTHLIKTRGQQVTLRCSSQSGHNTVSWYQQALGQGPQFIFQYYREEENGRGNFPPRFSGLQFPNYSSELNVNALELDDSALYLCASSRQGMNTEAFFGQGTRLTVV.

This clone has just a few counts. The chain joins TRBV7-9 to TRBJ1-1, with 9 bases aligning to TRBD1. Germline trimming cut 5 bases from V and 6 bases from J; bases unmatched to any gene: 7. The CDR3 covers 14 residues. Germline CDR1 reads SEHNR; CDR2 reads FQNEAQ (reference sequence). CDR3 bases: TGTGCCAGCAGCATGAACAGGGGGCCGGCTGAAGCTTTCTTT. Translating gives CASSMNRGPAEAFF.

The V call is TRBV10-2, the J call TRBJ1-1; D not resolved. V was pared by 1 base and J by 8 bases, with 11 bases between. Germline CDR1 and CDR2: WSHSY and SAAADI. This CDR3 has 13 amino acids. The CDR3 nucleotides are TGCGCCAGCAGTGAGTACGGGTCCGCCGAAGCTTTCTTT. Its translation is CASSEYGSAEAFF.

This clone was seen more than once but under ten times. This chain uses TRBV7-2 with TRBJ1-5; 9 nucleotides match TRBD1. Germline assignment: CDR1 SGHTA and CDR2 FQGNSA. Unmatched junction bases numbered 16, after V lost 3 bases and J lost 7 bases. This CDR3 region has 18 residues. The CDR3, as DNA: TGTGCCAGCAGCTTCGGACAGGGGAAACTCCGGGTCCGCCAGCCCCAGCATTTT. Translating gives CASSFGQGKLRVRQPQHF. Based on the CDR3 plus reference TRBV7-2 and TRBJ1-5, the full variable domain is GAGVSQSPSNKVTEKGKDVELRCDPISGHTALYWYRQSLGQGLEFLIYFQGNSAPDKSGLPSDRFSAERTGGSVSTLTIQRTQQEDSAVYLCASSFGQGKLRVRQPQHFGDGTRLSIL.

The V and J genes are TRBV6-5 and TRBJ1-6; 7 nucleotides align to TRBD1. The J segment lost 11 bases and the V segment lost 5 bases, leaving 9 bases of the junction unmatched. Per the germline V gene, CDR1 is MNHEY and CDR2 is SVGAGI. The length of the CDR3 is 14 residues. Here the CDR3 reads CASSPRQGGPPLHF. The DNA of the CDR3 is TGTGCCAGCAGTCCCCGACAGGGTGGGCCACCCCTCCACTTT.

This rearrangement joins TRBV6-1 to TRBJ1-5; D is possibly TRBD1 (5 bases). The CDR3 length is 15 residues. Per the germline V gene, CDR1 is MNHNS and CDR2 is SASEGT. V lost 0 bases and J lost 3, with 9 bases in between. The chain's CDR3 is CASSEAGQFNQPQHF. The CDR3 nucleotides are TGTGCCAGCAGTGAAGCGGGGCAGTTCAATCAGCCCCAGCATTTT.

The J gene is TRBJ2-5, the V gene TRBV5-4, with TRBD1 identical over 7 bases. CDR1 is SGHNT and CDR2 is YYREEE in the germline V gene (reference sequence). Trimming at V came to 3 bases and at J to 2 bases, leaving 7 bases not matched to a gene. The CDR3 is made up of 15 amino acids. CDR3 region: CASSSTPGQQETQYF. The DNA for the CDR3 is TGTGCCAGCAGCTCAACTCCGGGACAGCAAGAGACCCAGTACTTC. Based on the CDR3 plus reference TRBV5-4 and TRBJ2-5, the full variable domain is ETGVTQSPTHLIKTRGQQVTLRCSSQSGHNTVSWYQQALGQGPQFIFQYYREEENGRGNFPPRFSGLQFPNYSSELNVNALELDDSALYLCASSSTPGQQETQYFGPGTRLLVL.

The chain links TRBV27 to TRBJ2-3; D not resolved. Germline-derived CDR1 and CDR2 are MNHEY and SMNVEV (reference sequence). The CDR3 has 12 amino acids. Trimming removed 5 bases at V and 1 base at J, with 4 bases between. The CDR3 loop is CASSTGTDTQYF. In nucleotides, the CDR3 is TGTGCCAGCAGTACGGGCACAGATACGCAGTATTTT.

This clone was observed a single time. This sequence joins TRBV30 and TRBJ1-3, with a weak D call TRBD1 (5 bases). Trimming took off 5 bases at V and 1 base at J, with 9 bases between the two ends. CDR1 and CDR2 from the germline V gene are GTSNPN and SVGIG (reference sequence). CDR3 length: 13 amino acids. In DNA form, the CDR3 reads TGTGCCTGGGACTCAGGGTCTGGAAACACCATATATTTT. It translates to CAWDSGSGNTIYF.

The chain links TRBV30 to TRBJ2-1, with TRBD2 identical over 7 bases. Trimming removed 1 base from V and 8 bases from J; junction bases left unmatched: 14. This CDR3 comprises 16 residues. Germline V gene sequence: CDR1 GTSNPN, CDR2 SVGIG (reference sequence). CDR3 DNA: TGTGCCTGGAGTGGCATCCTAGCGGATGTACGCGATGAGCAGTTCTTC. Its translation is CAWSGILADVRDEQFF. The complete variable domain, with remaining parts taken from reference TRBV30 and TRBJ2-1, reads SQTIHQWPATLVQPVGSPLSLECTVEGTSNPNLYWYRQAAGRGLQLLFYSVGIGQISSEVPQNLSASRPQDRQFILSSKKLLLSDSGFYLCAWSGILADVRDEQFFGPGTRLTVL.

V is TRBV7-2 and J is TRBJ1-5, with D possibly matching TRBD1 (6 bases). V lost 4 bases to trimming and J lost 6 bases, with 16 bases between them. This CDR3 spans 15 amino acids. Germline lookup yields CDR1 SGHTA and CDR2 FQGNSA. For the CDR3, the DNA is TGTGCCAGCAGCTCACTAGGGGGTTCAGGTCAGCCCCAGCATTTT. Translated, it gives CASSSLGGSGQPQHF.

This sequence joins TRBV4-1 and TRBJ2-2; TRBD2 might be the D (6 bases). The CDR3 has 15 residues. From germline, CDR1 is MGHRA and CDR2 YSYEKL. V dropped 5 bases and J dropped 4 bases, with 14 bases sitting between them. As DNA, the CDR3 is TGCGCCAGCAGCTCCCGTGGAGGGTTCACCGGGGAGCTGTTTTTT. It translates to CASSSRGGFTGELFF.

The chain links TRBV5-1 to TRBJ2-7, with TRBD1 matching 9 bases. Germline CDR1 and CDR2: SGHRS and YFSETQ. V trimming: 3 bases; J trimming: 4 bases; junction bases outside the gene matches: 5. The CDR3 has 14 amino acids. The CDR3 loop reads CASSSGQGNYEQYF. The CDR3 region has the DNA TGCGCCAGCAGCTCGGGACAGGGTAATTACGAGCAGTACTTC.

There are a few counts of this clone. The chain couples TRBV7-6 to TRBJ2-7; a possible D gene is TRBD1 (5 bases). Trimming took off 1 base at V and 2 bases at J, with 12 bases between the two ends. This CDR3 contains 15 residues. Germline loops: CDR1 SGHVS, CDR2 FNYEAQ. CDR3 in DNA: TGTGCCAGCAGCTTAGATCAGGGAACCCCCTACGAGCAGTACTTC. Protein sequence: CASSLDQGTPYEQYF.

The rearrangement joins TRBV12-3 or TRBV12-4 to TRBJ2-7; 10 nucleotides agree with TRBD1. CDR3 length: 13 residues. The trim removed 6 bases at V and 13 bases at J, leaving 12 bases unmatched. The CDR3: CASSPTGGLTTYF. The DNA for the CDR3 is TGTGCCAGCAGCCCGACAGGGGGCCTTACAACTTACTTC.

The rearrangement joins TRBV9 to TRBJ1-4; D is ambiguous. The CDR3 is made up of 15 amino acids. Germline assignment: CDR1 SGDLS and CDR2 YYNGEE. V lost 0 bases and J 1 base, leaving 7 bases between the germline ends. The CDR3 protein is CASSVDAGTNEKLFF. CDR3 nucleotides: TGTGCCAGCAGCGTAGATGCGGGAACTAATGAAAAACTGTTTTTT.